This T cell receptor beta chain was sequenced in a study of cytomegalovirus exposure and HLA in healthy donors. The germline gives CDR1 GTSNPN, CDR2 SVGIG (reference sequence). The CDR3 contains 13 residues. V lost 3 bases and J lost 7, with 15 bases in between. Study results and limitations: There were some V segments, including TRBV6-2 and TRBV6-3, excluded as indistinguishable. The study recorded more than 150 TCR beta chains that were cytomegalovirus-associated.

It was with 60 Vbeta and 13 Jbeta primers that the PCR ran. Data came from immunoSEQ multiplex PCR; TCRdb stores just in-frame clones and leaves some out. The data show some 130,000 clones, more than 75% seen once. Comments on this clone: The antigen is undetermined.

This sequence originates from a male donor in good health and CMV-seronegative. Specimen: PBMCs. V and J are TRBV30 and TRBJ1-2, with D possibly matching TRBD1 (5 bases). The CDR3 nucleotides read TGTGCCTGGAGCGGGGAGGCTAGGGGTGGCTACACCTTC. Encoded protein: CAWSGEARGGYTF.